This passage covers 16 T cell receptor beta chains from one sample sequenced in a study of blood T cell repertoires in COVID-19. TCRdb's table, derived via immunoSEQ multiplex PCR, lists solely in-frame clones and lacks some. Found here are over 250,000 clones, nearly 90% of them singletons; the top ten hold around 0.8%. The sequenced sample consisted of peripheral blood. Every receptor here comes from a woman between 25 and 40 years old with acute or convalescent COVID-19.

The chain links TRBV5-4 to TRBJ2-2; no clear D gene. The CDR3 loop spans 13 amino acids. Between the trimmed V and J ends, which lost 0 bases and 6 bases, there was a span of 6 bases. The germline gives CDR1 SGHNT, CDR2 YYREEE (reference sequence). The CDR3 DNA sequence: TGTGCCAGCAGCTTGGGACAAGCCGGGGAGCTGTTTTTT. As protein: CASSLGQAGELFF.

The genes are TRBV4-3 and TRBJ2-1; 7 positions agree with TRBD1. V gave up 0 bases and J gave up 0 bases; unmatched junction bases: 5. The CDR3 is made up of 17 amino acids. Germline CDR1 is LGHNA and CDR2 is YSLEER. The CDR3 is CASSQDRGQSSYNEQFF. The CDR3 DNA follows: TGCGCCAGCAGCCAAGATCGGGGACAGAGCTCCTACAATGAGCAGTTCTTC.

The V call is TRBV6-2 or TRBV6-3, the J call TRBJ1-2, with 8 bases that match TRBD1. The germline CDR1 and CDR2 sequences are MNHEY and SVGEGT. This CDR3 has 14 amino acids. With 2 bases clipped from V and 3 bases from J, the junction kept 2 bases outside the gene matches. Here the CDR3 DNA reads TGTGCCAGCAGTTACACGGGACAGGACTATGGCTACACCTTC. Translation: CASSYTGQDYGYTF.

The CDR3 reads CASSLSDTQYF. The CDR3 DNA is TGTGCCAGCAGCTTATCAGATACGCAGTATTTT. The chain employs TRBV6-5 and TRBJ2-3, with unresolved D. Germline lookup yields CDR1 MNHEY and CDR2 SVGAGI. V dropped 6 bases and J dropped 4 bases, with 5 bases sitting between them. CDR3 length equals 11 residues.

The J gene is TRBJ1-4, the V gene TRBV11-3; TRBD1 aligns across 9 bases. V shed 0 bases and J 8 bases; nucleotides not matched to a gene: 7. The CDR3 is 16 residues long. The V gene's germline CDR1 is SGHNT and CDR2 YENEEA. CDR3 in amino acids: CASSLDGTGGWEKLFF. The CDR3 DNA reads TGTGCCAGCAGCTTAGATGGCACAGGGGGCTGGGAAAAACTGTTTTTT.

The CDR3 loop reads CASSQDLDTDTEAFF. CDR3 nucleotides: TGCGCCAGCAGCCAAGATCTGGACACTGACACTGAAGCTTTCTTT. The chain employs TRBV4-3 and TRBJ1-1; weak D call: TRBD1 (5 bases). Trimming removed 0 bases from V and 3 bases from J, with 11 bases in between. This CDR3 has 15 residues. The germline V gene has CDR1 LGHNA and CDR2 YSLEER.

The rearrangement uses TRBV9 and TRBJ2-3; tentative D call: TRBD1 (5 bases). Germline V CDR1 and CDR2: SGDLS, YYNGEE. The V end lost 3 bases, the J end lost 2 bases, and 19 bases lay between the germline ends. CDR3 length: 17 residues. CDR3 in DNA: TGTGCCAGCAGCGCAGTTCTGGGGCAGGTTCCCACAGATACGCAGTATTTT. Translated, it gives CASSAVLGQVPTDTQYF.

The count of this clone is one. The chain's CDR3 is CASSLVGVTTEAFF. CDR3 DNA sequence: TGTGCCAGCAGCTTAGTCGGGGTAACGACTGAAGCTTTCTTT. The chain recombines TRBV7-9 with TRBJ1-1; D remains unclear. V lost 1 base to trimming and J lost 5 bases, with 11 bases between them. CDR3 size: 14 residues. Looked up from germline, CDR1 is SEHNR and CDR2 is FQNEAQ (reference sequence).

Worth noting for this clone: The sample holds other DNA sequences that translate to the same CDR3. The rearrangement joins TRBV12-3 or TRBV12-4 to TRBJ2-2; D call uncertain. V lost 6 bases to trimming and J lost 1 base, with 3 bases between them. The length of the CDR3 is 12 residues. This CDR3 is CASSRNTGELFF. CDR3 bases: TGTGCCAGCAGCCGGAACACCGGGGAGCTGTTTTTT.

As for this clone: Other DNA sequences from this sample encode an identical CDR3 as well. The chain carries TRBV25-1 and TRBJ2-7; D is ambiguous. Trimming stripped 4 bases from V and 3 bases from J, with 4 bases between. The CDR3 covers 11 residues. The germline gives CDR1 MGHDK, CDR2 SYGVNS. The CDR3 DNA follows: TGTGCCAGCAGTGTCAGCTACGAGCAGTACTTC. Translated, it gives CASSVSYEQYF.

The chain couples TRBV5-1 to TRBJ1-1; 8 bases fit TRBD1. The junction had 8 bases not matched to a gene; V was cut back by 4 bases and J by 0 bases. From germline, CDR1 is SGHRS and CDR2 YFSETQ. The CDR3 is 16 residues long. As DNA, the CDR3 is TGCGCCAGCAGCCAACAGGGGGGAGGACTGAACACTGAAGCTTTCTTT. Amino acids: CASSQQGGGLNTEAFF.

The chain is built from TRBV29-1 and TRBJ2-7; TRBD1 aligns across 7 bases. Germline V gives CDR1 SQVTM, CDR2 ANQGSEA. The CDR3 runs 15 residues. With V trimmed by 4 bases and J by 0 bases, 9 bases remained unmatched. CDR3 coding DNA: TGCAGCGTTGGAATACCACAGGGGATCTCCTACGAGCAGTACTTC. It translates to CSVGIPQGISYEQYF.

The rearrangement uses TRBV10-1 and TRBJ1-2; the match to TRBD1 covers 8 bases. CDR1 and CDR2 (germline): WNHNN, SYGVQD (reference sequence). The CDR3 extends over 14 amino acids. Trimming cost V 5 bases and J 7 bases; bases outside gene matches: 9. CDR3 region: CASSPYRTGFGYTF. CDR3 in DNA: TGCGCCAGCAGTCCCTATAGGACAGGGTTTGGCTACACCTTC.

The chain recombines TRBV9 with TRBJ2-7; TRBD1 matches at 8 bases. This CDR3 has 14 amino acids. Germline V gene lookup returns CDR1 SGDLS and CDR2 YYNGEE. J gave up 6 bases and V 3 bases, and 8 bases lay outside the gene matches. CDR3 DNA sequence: TGTGCCAGCAGCGCCGGGACAGGCTTCTCCGAGCAGTACTTC. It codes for CASSAGTGFSEQYF.

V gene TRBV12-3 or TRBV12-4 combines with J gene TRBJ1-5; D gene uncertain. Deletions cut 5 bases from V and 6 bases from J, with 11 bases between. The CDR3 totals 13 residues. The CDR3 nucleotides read TGTGCCAGCAGTCTAATAGCGAGTCAGCCCCAGCATTTT. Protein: CASSLIASQPQHF.

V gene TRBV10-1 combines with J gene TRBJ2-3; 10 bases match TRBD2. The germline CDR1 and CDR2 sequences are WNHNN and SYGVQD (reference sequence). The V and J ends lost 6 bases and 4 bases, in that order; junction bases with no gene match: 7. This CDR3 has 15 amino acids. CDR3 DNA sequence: TGCGCCAGCAGCCTAGCGGGAGATGTTCCAGATACGCAGTATTTT. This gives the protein CASSLAGDVPDTQYF.